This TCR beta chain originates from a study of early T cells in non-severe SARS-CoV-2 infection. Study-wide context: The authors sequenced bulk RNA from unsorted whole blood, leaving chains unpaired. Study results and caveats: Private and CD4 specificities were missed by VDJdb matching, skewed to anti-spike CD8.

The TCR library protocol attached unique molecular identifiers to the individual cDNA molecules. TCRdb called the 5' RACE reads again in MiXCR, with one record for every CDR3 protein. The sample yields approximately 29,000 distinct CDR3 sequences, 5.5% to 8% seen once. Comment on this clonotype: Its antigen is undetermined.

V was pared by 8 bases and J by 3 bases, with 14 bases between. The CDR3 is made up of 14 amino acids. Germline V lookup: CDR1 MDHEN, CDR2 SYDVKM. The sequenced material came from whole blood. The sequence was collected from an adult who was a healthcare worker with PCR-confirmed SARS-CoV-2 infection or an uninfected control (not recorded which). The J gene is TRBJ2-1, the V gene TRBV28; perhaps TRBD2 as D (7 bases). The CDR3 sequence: CASWGGRVYNEQFF. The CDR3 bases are TGTGCCAGCTGGGGGGGCAGGGTCTACAATGAGCAGTTCTTC.